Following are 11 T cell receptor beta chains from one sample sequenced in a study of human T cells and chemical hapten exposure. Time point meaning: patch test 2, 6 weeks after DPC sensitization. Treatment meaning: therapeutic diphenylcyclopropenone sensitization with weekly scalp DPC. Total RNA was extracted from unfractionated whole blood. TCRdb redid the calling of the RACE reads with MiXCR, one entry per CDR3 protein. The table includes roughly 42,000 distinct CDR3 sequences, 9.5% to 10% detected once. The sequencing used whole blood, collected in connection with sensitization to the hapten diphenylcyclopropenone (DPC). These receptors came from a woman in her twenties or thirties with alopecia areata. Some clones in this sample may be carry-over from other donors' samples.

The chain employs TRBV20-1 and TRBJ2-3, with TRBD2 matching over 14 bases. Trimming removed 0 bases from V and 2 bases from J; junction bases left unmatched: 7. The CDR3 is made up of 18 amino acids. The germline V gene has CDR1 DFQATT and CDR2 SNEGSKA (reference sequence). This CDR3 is CSARDKGLAGGLTDTQYF. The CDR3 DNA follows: TGCAGTGCTAGAGATAAAGGACTAGCGGGGGGCCTCACAGATACGCAGTATTTT.

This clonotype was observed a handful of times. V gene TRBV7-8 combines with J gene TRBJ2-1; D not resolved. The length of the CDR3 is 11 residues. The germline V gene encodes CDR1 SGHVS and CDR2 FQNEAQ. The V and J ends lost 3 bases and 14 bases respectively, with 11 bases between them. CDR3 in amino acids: CASSLGQVKFF. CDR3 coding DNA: TGTGCCAGCAGCTTGGGCCAGGTCAAGTTCTTC.

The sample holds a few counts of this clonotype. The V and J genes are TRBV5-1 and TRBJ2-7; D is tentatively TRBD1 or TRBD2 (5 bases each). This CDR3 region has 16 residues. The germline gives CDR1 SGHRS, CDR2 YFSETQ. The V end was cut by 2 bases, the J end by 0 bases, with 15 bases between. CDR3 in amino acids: CASSFLAAGTSYEQYF. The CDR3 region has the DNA TGCGCCAGCAGCTTTTTGGCGGCAGGGACCTCCTACGAGCAGTACTTC.

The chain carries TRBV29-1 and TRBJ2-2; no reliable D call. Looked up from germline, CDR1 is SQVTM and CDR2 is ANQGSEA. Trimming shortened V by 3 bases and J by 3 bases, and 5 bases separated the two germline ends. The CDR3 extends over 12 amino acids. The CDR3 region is CSVDRDTGELFF. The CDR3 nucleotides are TGCAGCGTTGACAGAGACACCGGGGAGCTGTTTTTT.

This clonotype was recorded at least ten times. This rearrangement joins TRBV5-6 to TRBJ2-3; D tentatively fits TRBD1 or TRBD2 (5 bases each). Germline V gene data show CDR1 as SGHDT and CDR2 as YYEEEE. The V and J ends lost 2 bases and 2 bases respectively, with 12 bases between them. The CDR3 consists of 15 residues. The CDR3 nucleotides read TGTGCCAGCAGCTTTTCGGGGCGAGTCACAGATACGCAGTATTTT. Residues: CASSFSGRVTDTQYF.

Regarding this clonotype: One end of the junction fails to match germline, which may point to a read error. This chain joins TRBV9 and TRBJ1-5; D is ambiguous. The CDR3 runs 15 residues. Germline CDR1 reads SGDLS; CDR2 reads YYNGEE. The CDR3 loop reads CASSVDSGEDVPQHF. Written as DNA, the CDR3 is TGTGCTAGCAGCGTAGACTCAGGAGAGGACGTGCCCCAGCATTTT.

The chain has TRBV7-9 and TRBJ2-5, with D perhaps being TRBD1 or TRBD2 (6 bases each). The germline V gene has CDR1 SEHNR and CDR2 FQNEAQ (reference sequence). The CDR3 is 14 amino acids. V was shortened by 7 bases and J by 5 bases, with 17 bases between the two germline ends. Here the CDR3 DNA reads TGTGCCAGCACCGTTTGGGGGGCAGGGGAGACCCAGTACTTC. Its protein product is CASTVWGAGETQYF.

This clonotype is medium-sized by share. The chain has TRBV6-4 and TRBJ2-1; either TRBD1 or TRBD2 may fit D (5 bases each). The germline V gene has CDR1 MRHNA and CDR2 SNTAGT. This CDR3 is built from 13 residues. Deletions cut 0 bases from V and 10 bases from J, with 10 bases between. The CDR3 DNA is TGTGCCAGCAGTGACTCGAGCGAGGGGGAGCAGTTCTTC. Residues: CASSDSSEGEQFF.

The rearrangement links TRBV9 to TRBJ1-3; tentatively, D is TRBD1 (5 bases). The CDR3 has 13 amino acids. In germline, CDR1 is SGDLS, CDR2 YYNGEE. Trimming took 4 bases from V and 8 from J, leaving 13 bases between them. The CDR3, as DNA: TGTGCCAGCAGCTTCCCAGGGAGCGACACCATATATTTT. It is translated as CASSFPGSDTIYF.

CDR3 coding DNA: TGTGCCAGCAGCGGACTAGCGGGGGCTGAGACCCAGTACTTC. Translated, it gives CASSGLAGAETQYF. The genes are TRBV12-3 or TRBV12-4 and TRBJ2-5, with 13 bases that match TRBD2. J was trimmed by 5 bases and V by 6 bases; bases with no gene match: 3. This CDR3 has 14 amino acids.

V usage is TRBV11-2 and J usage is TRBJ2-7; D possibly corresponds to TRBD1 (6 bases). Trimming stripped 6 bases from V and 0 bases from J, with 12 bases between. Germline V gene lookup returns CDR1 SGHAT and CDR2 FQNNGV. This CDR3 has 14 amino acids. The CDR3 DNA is TGTGCCAGCAGTCGACAGGTCAGCTCCTACGAGCAGTACTTC. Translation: CASSRQVSSYEQYF. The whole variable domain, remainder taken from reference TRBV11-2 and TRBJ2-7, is EAGVAQSPRYKIIEKRQSVAFWCNPISGHATLYWYQQILGQGPKLLIQFQNNGVVDDSQLPKDRFSAERLKGVDSTLKIQPAKLEDSAVYLCASSRQVSSYEQYFGPGTRLTVT.